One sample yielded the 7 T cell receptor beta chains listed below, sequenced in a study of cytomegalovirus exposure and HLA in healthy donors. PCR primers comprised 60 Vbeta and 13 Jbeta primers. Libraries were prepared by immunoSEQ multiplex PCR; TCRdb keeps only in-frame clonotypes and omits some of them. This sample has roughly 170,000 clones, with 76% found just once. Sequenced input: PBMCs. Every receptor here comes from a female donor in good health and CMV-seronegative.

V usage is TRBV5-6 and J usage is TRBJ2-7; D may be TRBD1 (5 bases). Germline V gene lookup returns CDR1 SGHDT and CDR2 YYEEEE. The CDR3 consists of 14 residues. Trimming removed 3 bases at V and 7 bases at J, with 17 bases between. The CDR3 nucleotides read TGTGCCAGCAGCTCTACAGGCGGCGTATGGGAGCAGTACTTC. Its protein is CASSSTGGVWEQYF.

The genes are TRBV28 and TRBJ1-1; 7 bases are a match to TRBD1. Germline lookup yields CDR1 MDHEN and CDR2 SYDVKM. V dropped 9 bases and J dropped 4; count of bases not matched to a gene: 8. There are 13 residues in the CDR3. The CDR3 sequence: CASIKGGLTEAFF. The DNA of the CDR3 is TGTGCCAGTATAAAAGGGGGCCTCACTGAAGCTTTCTTT. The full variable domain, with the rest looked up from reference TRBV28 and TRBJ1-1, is DVKVTQSSRYLVKRTGEKVFLECVQDMDHENMFWYRQDPGLGLRLIYFSYDVKMKEKGDIPEGYSVSREKKERFSLILESASTNQTSMYLCASIKGGLTEAFFGQGTRLTVV.

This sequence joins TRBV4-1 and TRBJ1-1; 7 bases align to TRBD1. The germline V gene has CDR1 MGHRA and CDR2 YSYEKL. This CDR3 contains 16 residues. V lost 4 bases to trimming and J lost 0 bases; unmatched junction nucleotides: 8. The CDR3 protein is CASSPRTGTMNTEAFF. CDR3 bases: TGCGCCAGCAGCCCAAGGACAGGAACCATGAACACTGAAGCTTTCTTT.

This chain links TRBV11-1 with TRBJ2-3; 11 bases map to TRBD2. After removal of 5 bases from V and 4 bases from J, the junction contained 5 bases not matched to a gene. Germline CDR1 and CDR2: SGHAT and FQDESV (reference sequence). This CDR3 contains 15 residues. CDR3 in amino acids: CASSGELAGADTQYF. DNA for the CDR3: TGTGCCAGCAGCGGCGAACTAGCGGGAGCAGATACGCAGTATTTT.

This chain's CDR3 is CASSAGGFGNQPQHF. CDR3 nucleotides: TGTGCCAGCAGTGCAGGGGGATTCGGCAATCAGCCCCAGCATTTT. The chain carries TRBV6-1 and TRBJ1-5, with 7 bases lining up with TRBD1. The CDR3 has 15 amino acids. J gave up 2 bases and V 4 bases, and 5 bases lay outside the gene matches. The germline V gene has CDR1 MNHNS and CDR2 SASEGT.

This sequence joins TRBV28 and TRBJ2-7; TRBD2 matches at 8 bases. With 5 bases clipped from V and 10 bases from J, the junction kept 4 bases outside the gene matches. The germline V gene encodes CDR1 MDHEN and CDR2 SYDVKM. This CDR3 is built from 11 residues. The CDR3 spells CASSASGFQYF. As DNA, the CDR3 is TGTGCCAGCAGTGCTAGCGGGTTTCAGTACTTC.

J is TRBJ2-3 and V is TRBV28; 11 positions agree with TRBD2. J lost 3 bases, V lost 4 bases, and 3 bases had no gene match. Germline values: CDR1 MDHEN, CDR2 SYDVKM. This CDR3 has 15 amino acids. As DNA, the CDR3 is TGTGCCAGCAGTTCCTGGACTAGCGGGACAGATACGCAGTATTTT. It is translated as CASSSWTSGTDTQYF.